Included here is one T cell receptor beta chain sequence, with context. The sample is drawn from a study of blood T cell repertoires in COVID-19. Across the whole study: From the United States, Italy and Spain came samples of acute and convalescent COVID-19. In each case, the material was cDNA or gDNA derived from T cells, B-cell-depleted T cells, or PBMCs.

In the authors' workflow: Scientists estimated how many nucleated cells there were by amplifying reference gene primers. TCRdb keeps only in-frame clones here, not all; method: immunoSEQ multiplex PCR. D and trimming were read from the DNA, whereas the V and J calls and clone size are those reported in that table. The sample consists of roughly 150,000 clones, 76% of them appearing once. The CDR3 totals 16 residues. V gave up 1 base and J gave up 4 bases; unmatched junction bases: 8. CDR1 and CDR2 from the germline V gene are LNHDA and SQIVND (reference sequence). The sequence was obtained from a woman aged 80 or older with acute or convalescent COVID-19. This chain links TRBV19 with TRBJ2-3; TRBD1 matches 7 bases. Sequenced input: peripheral blood. CDR3 amino acids: CASSIVPGQTADTQYF. The CDR3 nucleotides read TGTGCCAGTAGTATAGTCCCGGGACAGACGGCAGATACGCAGTATTTT.